The 21 T cell receptor beta chains in this list originate from one sample, sequenced in a study of response to subunit inactivated influenza vaccine. In TCRdb, the RT-PCR reads were re-called with MiXCR into one record per CDR3 protein. The table includes 560,000 or so distinct CDR3 sequences, around 8% detected once. The material was PBMCs from blood, obtained 23 to 25 months after vaccination. All receptors come from a man in his fifties or sixties who received an inactivated influenza vaccine.

This clonotype was seen a handful of times. The chain has TRBV5-1 and TRBJ2-7, with D perhaps assigned TRBD1 or TRBD2 (5 bases each). Germline CDR1 SGHRS, CDR2 YFSETQ. CDR3 length: 15 residues. Trimming shortened V by 0 bases and J by 2 bases, and 12 bases separated the two germline ends. CDR3 region: CASSLAGATAYEQYF. The CDR3 DNA reads as TGCGCCAGCAGCTTGGCCGGGGCCACGGCCTACGAGCAGTACTTC.

This clonotype was picked up a small number of times. The chain joins TRBV20-1 to TRBJ2-3; TRBD1 is a possible D gene (5 bases). The CDR3 extends over 14 amino acids. CDR1 is DFQATT, CDR2 SNEGSKA, per germline (reference sequence). Trimming removed 6 bases from V and 1 base from J, with 14 bases in between. The CDR3 nucleotides read TGCAGTGCCGGAAGGGGTGCTCGCACAGATACGCAGTATTTT. It yields the protein CSAGRGARTDTQYF.

This clonotype was counted at least ten times. This chain links TRBV6-1 with TRBJ2-2, with 7 nucleotides matching TRBD2. CDR3 length: 15 amino acids. Germline values: CDR1 MNHNS, CDR2 SASEGT. V dropped 6 bases and J dropped 7; count of bases not matched to a gene: 11. DNA of the CDR3: TGTGCCAGCAGATGGGCAGCGGGATCGAACGGGGAGCTGTTTTTT. It codes for CASRWAAGSNGELFF.

This clonotype has just a few counts. The rearrangement links TRBV11-1 to TRBJ2-6; D is ambiguous. The CDR3 is 18 residues long. Trimming removed 3 bases at V and 0 bases at J, with 15 bases between. Germline assignment: CDR1 SGHAT and CDR2 FQDESV (reference sequence). CDR3 bases: TGTGCCAGCAGCTTTGGAAGTCGGATGCGCTCTGGGGCCAACGTCCTGACTTTC. Translating gives CASSFGSRMRSGANVLTF.

V usage is TRBV6-5 and J usage is TRBJ2-6, with D possibly matching TRBD2 (5 bases). This CDR3 contains 17 residues. CDR1 is MNHEY, CDR2 SVGAGI, per germline. V was cut by 4 bases and J by 0 bases, with 13 bases left in between. CDR3 DNA: TGTGCCAGCAGTTCCTCCGAAGGGAGCTCTGGGGCCAACGTCCTGACTTTC. It specifies CASSSSEGSSGANVLTF.

This clonotype was picked up a small number of times. The V and J genes are TRBV9 and TRBJ1-6; 10 bases align to TRBD1. Germline V gene lookup returns CDR1 SGDLS and CDR2 YYNGEE. The CDR3 covers 15 residues. V lost 5 bases and J lost 10; bases outside the gene matches: 9. This CDR3 reads CASSPPGQGLSPLHF. The DNA for the CDR3 is TGTGCCAGCAGTCCACCGGGACAGGGGTTATCACCCCTCCACTTT.

The rearrangement links TRBV20-1 to TRBJ1-4, with D unresolved. The length of the CDR3 is 19 residues. V was cut by 4 bases and J by 0 bases, with 24 bases left in between. The germline gives CDR1 DFQATT, CDR2 SNEGSKA (reference sequence). This CDR3 is CSATDILRFREATNEKLFF. For the CDR3, the DNA is TGCAGTGCTACTGATATCCTCCGATTTCGGGAAGCAACTAATGAAAAACTGTTTTTT.

Ten or more counts support this clonotype. The chain employs TRBV12-3 or TRBV12-4 and TRBJ2-5; possibly TRBD1 or TRBD2 for D (6 bases each). The CDR3 consists of 15 residues. V was shortened by 5 bases and J by 3 bases, with 16 bases between the two germline ends. The DNA of the CDR3 is TGTGCCAGCAGTCCCCGAACGGAGGGGGAAGAGACCCAGTACTTC. This gives the protein CASSPRTEGEETQYF.

In its sample, this clonotype was seen a few times. This rearrangement joins TRBV5-1 to TRBJ1-6, with 10 bases identical to TRBD1. Germline CDR1 SGHRS, CDR2 YFSETQ. The CDR3 consists of 17 residues. V dropped 3 bases and J dropped 10; count of bases not matched to a gene: 13. CDR3: CASSSNPGQGTGSPLHF. The DNA for the CDR3 is TGCGCCAGCAGCTCCAACCCGGGACAGGGGACGGGATCACCCCTCCACTTT.

Details on this clonotype: Germline and junction disagree at one end, which may indicate a read error. The chain links TRBV7-2 to TRBJ2-3, with D possibly being TRBD2 (5 bases). Looked up from germline, CDR1 is SGHTA and CDR2 is FQGNSA. This CDR3 spans 13 amino acids. The CDR3: CASGLAQADTQYF. For the CDR3, the DNA is TGTGCCAGCGGCTTAGCGCAAGCTGATACGCAGTATTTT. Together with reference TRBV7-2 and TRBJ2-3, the CDR3 gives the full variable domain: GAGVSQSPSNKVTEKGKDVELRCDPISGHTALYWYRQSLGQGLEFLIYFQGNSAPDKSGLPSDRFSAERTGGSVSTLTIQRTQQEDSAVYLCASGLAQADTQYFGPGTRLTVL.

This sequence joins TRBV24-1 and TRBJ1-4; tentatively, D is TRBD1 (6 bases). Trimming took 3 bases from V and 4 from J, leaving 14 bases between them. Germline V gene sequence: CDR1 KGHDR, CDR2 SFDVKD. The CDR3 runs 16 residues. CDR3 sequence (DNA): TGTGCCACCAGTGATCCCTCGACAGGAGATAATGAAAAACTGTTTTTT. This gives the protein CATSDPSTGDNEKLFF.

This clonotype has a handful of counts. This sequence joins TRBV6-2 or TRBV6-3 and TRBJ2-1; D unclear. V lost 6 bases to trimming and J lost 4 bases, with 10 bases between them. The CDR3 totals 13 residues. Germline V gene data show CDR1 as MNHEY and CDR2 as SVGEGT. CDR3 sequence reads: CASRPVTYNEQFF. The CDR3 DNA follows: TGTGCCAGCAGGCCCGTTACTTACAATGAGCAGTTCTTC.

CDR3 sequence (DNA): TGTGCCAGCAGCTCACAGGGGGCTGGAAAGATGGATACGCAGTATTTT. Translation gives CASSSQGAGKMDTQYF. The chain employs TRBV3-1 and TRBJ2-3; 9 bases match TRBD1. Unmatched junction bases numbered 12, after V lost 5 bases and J lost 6 bases. Per germline, CDR1 LGHDT and CDR2 YNNKEL (reference sequence). The CDR3 is made up of 16 amino acids.

The CDR3 sequence: CAISDTGGQEKLFF. The CDR3, as DNA: TGTGCCATCAGTGACACAGGGGGGCAGGAAAAACTGTTTTTT. The V call is TRBV10-3, the J call TRBJ1-4, with 8 bases fitting TRBD1. Germline lookup yields CDR1 ENHRY and CDR2 SYGVKD. V dropped 3 bases and J dropped 8; count of bases not matched to a gene: 5. The length of the CDR3 is 14 residues.

The V gene is TRBV7-9, the J gene TRBJ1-5; D not certain. The germline V gene has CDR1 SEHNR and CDR2 FQNEAQ (reference sequence). This CDR3 region has 15 residues. The V gene lost 2 bases and the J gene lost 3 bases, with 11 bases spanning the gap. CDR3 residues: CASSLLGGNNQPQHF. The CDR3, as DNA: TGTGCCAGCAGCTTACTCGGAGGGAACAATCAGCCCCAGCATTTT.

This clonotype was counted between two and nine times. DNA of the CDR3: TGTGCCAGCGTCGGGCAGGCGTCCGACTCTGGAAACACCATATATTTT. This translates into CASVGQASDSGNTIYF. The chain joins TRBV28 to TRBJ1-3; D unclear. In germline, CDR1 is MDHEN, CDR2 SYDVKM. This CDR3 comprises 16 residues. V lost 8 bases and J lost 0, with 17 bases in between.

This clonotype was detected only a few times. CDR3 nucleotide sequence: TGTGCCAGCAGTTTAAGGGGGGAAGGCAATCAGCCCCAGCATTTT. Amino acids: CASSLRGEGNQPQHF. This rearrangement joins TRBV28 to TRBJ1-5; D might be TRBD1 (6 bases). Per germline, CDR1 MDHEN and CDR2 SYDVKM. The CDR3 runs to 15 residues. With 2 bases removed from V and 2 bases from J, the gap between germline ends came to 10 bases.

CDR3 DNA: TGTGCCAGCAGCTTAGCTTGGGGGTCCGGGGAGCTGTTTTTT. Encoded protein: CASSLAWGSGELFF. V gene TRBV7-6 combines with J gene TRBJ2-2; the D gene could be TRBD1 or TRBD2 (5 bases each). CDR3 length: 14 amino acids. Germline V gene sequence: CDR1 SGHVS, CDR2 FNYEAQ. Trimming stripped 0 bases from V and 6 bases from J, with 8 bases between.

In this sample, this clonotype turned up a few times. The V and J genes are TRBV7-3 and TRBJ1-1; unclear D gene. Germline V gene data show CDR1 as SGHTA and CDR2 as FQGTGA. This CDR3 spans 14 amino acids. Trimming cost V 0 bases and J 3 bases, with 8 bases left between them. CDR3: CASSLTVDDTEAFF. The CDR3 DNA follows: TGTGCCAGCAGCTTAACGGTGGATGACACTGAAGCTTTCTTT. The full variable domain, in which reference TRBV7-3 and TRBJ1-1 provide the parts outside the CDR3, is GAGVSQTPSNKVTEKGKYVELRCDPISGHTALYWYRQSLGQGPEFLIYFQGTGAADDSGLPNDRFFAVRPEGSVSTLKIQRTERGDSAVYLCASSLTVDDTEAFFGQGTRLTVV.

The chain couples TRBV12-3 or TRBV12-4 to TRBJ2-7; weak D call: TRBD1 (5 bases). Trimming shortened V by 5 bases and J by 2 bases, and 16 bases separated the two germline ends. CDR3 length: 15 amino acids. The CDR3: CASSTRPPGTYEQYF. DNA of the CDR3: TGTGCCAGCAGTACCCGCCCTCCAGGGACCTACGAGCAGTACTTC.

The chain links TRBV6-5 to TRBJ1-6, with 10 bases that match TRBD1. The CDR3 spans 15 residues. CDR1 MNHEY and CDR2 SVGAGI come from the germline V gene. With V trimmed by 0 bases and J by 9 bases, 2 bases remained unmatched. CDR3 sequence (DNA): TGTGCCAGCAGTTACTCAGGGACAGGGGTTTCACCCCTCCACTTT. Residues: CASSYSGTGVSPLHF.